The next 2 T cell receptor beta chains were all read from a single sample in a study of monozygotic twins with cystic fibrosis. Sequenced by immunoSEQ multiplex PCR; TCRdb stores in-frame clones only, minus some. The table lists some 25,000 clones, approximately 96% of them singletons, with around 3% in the top ten. Sequenced sample: blood. The receptors originated from a girl between 2 and 10 years old with cystic fibrosis.

The chain is built from TRBV30 and TRBJ2-6; no clear D. Germline V gene data show CDR1 as GTSNPN and CDR2 as SVGIG (reference sequence). The CDR3 is 16 residues long. Trimming cost V 3 bases and J 1 base, with 13 bases left between them. The CDR3 DNA reads TGTGCCTGGAGACTTAGAGCCCCATCTGGGGCCAACGTCCTGACTTTC. It codes for CAWRLRAPSGANVLTF.

The chain combines TRBV27 with TRBJ2-7; D might be TRBD1 or TRBD2, each matching 5 bases. Trimming pared 7 bases from V and 2 bases from J, leaving 15 bases between. Germline lookup yields CDR1 MNHEY and CDR2 SMNVEV (reference sequence). This CDR3 has 14 amino acids. The CDR3 loop is CASMGVWGTYEQYF. The CDR3 DNA is TGTGCCAGCATGGGGGTGTGGGGCACCTACGAGCAGTACTTC.